These 5 T cell receptor beta chains share one sample of origin, sequenced in a study of OX40 agonist ivuxolimab in advanced cancers. Library preparation used the immunoSEQ multiplex PCR assay. This is the immuneACCESS table as TCRdb keeps it, with only in-frame sequences that have V and J called. A part of the clones is gone; compared with another copy, unresolved V genes explain less than half, and the rest is unexplained. The sample profile shows 9,500 to 12,000 clones; less than 90% of them were found once. The top ten clones comprise over 10% of the sample. Sequencing was performed on CD4+ or CD8+ T cells sorted from blood, taken in a trial of the OX40 agonist ivuxolimab. Source of these receptors: an adult with an advanced solid tumor such as melanoma, head and neck, liver or kidney cancer.

The chain combines TRBV19 with TRBJ1-3; D is ambiguous. Looked up from germline, CDR1 is LNHDA and CDR2 is SQIVND (reference sequence). The ends were cut back, 4 bases at V and 0 bases at J, with 10 bases in the middle. The CDR3 loop spans 15 amino acids. The chain's CDR3 is CASSTPQSSGNTIYF. The CDR3, as DNA: TGTGCCAGTAGTACGCCTCAGAGCTCTGGAAACACCATATATTTT.

There are a few counts of this clone. V is TRBV2 and J is TRBJ2-3; D might be TRBD1 or TRBD2, each matching 5 bases. In germline, CDR1 is SNHLY, CDR2 FYNNEI. Trimming removed 7 bases from V and 4 bases from J, with 18 bases in between. This CDR3 is 15 amino acids long. CDR3 loop: CASNEGQLYADTQYF. Written as DNA, the CDR3 is TGTGCCAGCAACGAGGGGCAGCTATACGCAGATACGCAGTATTTT.

V usage is TRBV6-6 and J usage is TRBJ2-7, with 7 bases matching TRBD2. After removal of 8 bases from V and 6 bases from J, the junction contained 4 bases not matched to a gene. The CDR3 sequence is 11 residues long. Germline V CDR1 and CDR2: MNHNY, SVGAGI (reference sequence). The DNA for the CDR3 is TGTGCCAGCGGGGAGGGGAGCGAGCAGTACTTC. Its protein product is CASGEGSEQYF.

The rearrangement links TRBV19 to TRBJ1-1, with 8 bases fitting TRBD1. Trimming took 6 bases from V and 4 from J; bases not matched to a gene: 4. The CDR3 length is 13 residues. From germline, CDR1 is LNHDA and CDR2 SQIVND (reference sequence). The DNA for the CDR3 is TGTGCCAGTAGCTGGACAGGGCGCACTGAAGCTTTCTTT. The encoded protein is CASSWTGRTEAFF.

V usage is TRBV27 and J usage is TRBJ1-2, with 8 bases identical to TRBD1. The J segment lost 2 bases and the V segment lost 4 bases, leaving 0 bases of the junction unmatched. Germline V gene data show CDR1 as MNHEY and CDR2 as SMNVEV (reference sequence). CDR3 length equals 13 residues. The CDR3 here is CASSWTGNYGYTF. Written as DNA, the CDR3 is TGTGCCAGCAGTTGGACAGGGAACTATGGCTACACCTTC.